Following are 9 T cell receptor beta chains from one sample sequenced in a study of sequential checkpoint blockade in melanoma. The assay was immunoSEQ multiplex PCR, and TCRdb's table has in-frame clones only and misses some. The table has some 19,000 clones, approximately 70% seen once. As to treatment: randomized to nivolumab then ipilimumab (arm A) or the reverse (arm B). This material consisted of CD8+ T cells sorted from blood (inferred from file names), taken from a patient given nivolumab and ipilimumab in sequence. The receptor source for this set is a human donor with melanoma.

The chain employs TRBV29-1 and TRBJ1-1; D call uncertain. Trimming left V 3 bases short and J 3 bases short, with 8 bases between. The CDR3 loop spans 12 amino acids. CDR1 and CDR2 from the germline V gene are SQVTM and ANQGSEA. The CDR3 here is CSVEFIDTEAFF. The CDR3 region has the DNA TGCAGCGTTGAGTTCATTGACACTGAAGCTTTCTTT.

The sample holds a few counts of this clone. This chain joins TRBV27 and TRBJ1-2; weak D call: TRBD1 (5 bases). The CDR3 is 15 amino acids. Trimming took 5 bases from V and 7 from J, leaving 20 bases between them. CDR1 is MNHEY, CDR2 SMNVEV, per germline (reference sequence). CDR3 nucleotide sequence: TGTGCCAGCAGTCCCCTCGAGGGCGCGGGGGGTGGCTACACCTTC. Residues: CASSPLEGAGGGYTF.

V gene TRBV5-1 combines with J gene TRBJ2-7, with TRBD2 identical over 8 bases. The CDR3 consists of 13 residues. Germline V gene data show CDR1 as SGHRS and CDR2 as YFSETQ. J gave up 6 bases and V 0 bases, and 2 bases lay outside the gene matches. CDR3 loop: CASSLGLAIEQYF. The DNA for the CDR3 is TGCGCCAGCAGCTTGGGACTAGCGATCGAGCAGTACTTC.

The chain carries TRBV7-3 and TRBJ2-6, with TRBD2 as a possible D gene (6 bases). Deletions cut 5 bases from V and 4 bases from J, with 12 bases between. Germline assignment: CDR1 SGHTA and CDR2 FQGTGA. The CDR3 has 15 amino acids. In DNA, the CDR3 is TGTGCCAGCAGCCGGGAGCCCGCAGGGGCCAACGTCCTGACTTTC. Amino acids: CASSREPAGANVLTF.

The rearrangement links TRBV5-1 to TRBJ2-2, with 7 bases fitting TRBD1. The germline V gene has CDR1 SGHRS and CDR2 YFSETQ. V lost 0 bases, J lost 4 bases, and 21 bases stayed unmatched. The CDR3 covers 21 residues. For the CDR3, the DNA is TGCGCCAGCAGCTTGGCCGTGAGTGACAGGGTAGGGGTAAGGGGCACCGGGGAGCTGTTTTTT. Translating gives CASSLAVSDRVGVRGTGELFF.

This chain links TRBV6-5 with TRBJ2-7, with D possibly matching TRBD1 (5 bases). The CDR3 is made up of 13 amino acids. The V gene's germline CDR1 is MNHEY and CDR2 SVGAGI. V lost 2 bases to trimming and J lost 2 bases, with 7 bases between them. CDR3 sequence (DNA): TGTGCCAGCAGTTACGACAGCGCCTACGAGCAGTACTTC. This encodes CASSYDSAYEQYF.

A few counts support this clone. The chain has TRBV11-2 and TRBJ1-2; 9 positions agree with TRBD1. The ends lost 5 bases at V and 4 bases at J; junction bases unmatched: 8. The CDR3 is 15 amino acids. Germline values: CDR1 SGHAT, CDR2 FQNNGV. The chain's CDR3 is CASSGQGTLAYGYTF. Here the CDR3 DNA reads TGTGCCAGCAGCGGACAGGGGACATTGGCCTATGGCTACACCTTC.

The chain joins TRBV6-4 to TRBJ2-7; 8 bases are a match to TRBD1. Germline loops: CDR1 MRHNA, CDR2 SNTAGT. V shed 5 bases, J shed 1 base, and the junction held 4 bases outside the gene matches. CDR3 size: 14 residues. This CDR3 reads CASSPDRGSYEQYF. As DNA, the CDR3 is TGTGCCAGCAGTCCCGACAGGGGATCCTACGAGCAGTACTTC.

This CDR3 is CASSRGPVAEAFF. In DNA, the CDR3 is TGTGCCAGTAGCCGAGGCCCAGTCGCTGAAGCTTTCTTT. The chain combines TRBV19 with TRBJ1-1; D gene unclear. CDR3 length equals 13 residues. The germline V gene encodes CDR1 LNHDA and CDR2 SQIVND (reference sequence). V shed 6 bases and J shed 6 bases, with 14 bases lying between them. Together with reference TRBV19 and TRBJ1-1, the CDR3 gives the full variable domain: DGGITQSPKYLFRKEGQNVTLSCEQNLNHDAMYWYRQDPGQGLRLIYYSQIVNDFQKGDIAEGYSVSREKKESFPLTVTSAQKNPTAFYLCASSRGPVAEAFFGQGTRLTVV.